The entry that follows covers one T cell receptor beta chain sequence. Antigen unknown. This sample is part of a study of post-analysis software for immune sequencing data. Across the study: Relapsing-remitting, secondary progressive and progressive-relapsing forms made up the multiple sclerosis disease courses. Broader study findings: Strong co-clustering by F measure was evident for samples that had been prepared in the same batch. TRBV5-6, TRBV5-1 and TRBV20-1 were among four or five TRBV segments more frequent in patients than controls.

Germline loops: CDR1 SGHTA, CDR2 FQGNSA. This CDR3 comprises 14 residues. Trimming removed 1 base from V and 3 bases from J, with 10 bases in between. Carried by the TCR beta cDNA libraries were unique molecular identifiers. TCRdb used MiXCR to reprocess the PCR reads, holding one entry per CDR3 protein. The sample lists a few hundred thousand distinct CDR3 sequences; approximately 42% were seen once. This chain joins TRBV7-2 and TRBJ2-7; D gene unclear. The material sequenced was blood. This sequence originates from a girl aged 2 to 10 with multiple sclerosis. The CDR3 loop is CASSLGIGSYEQYF. The CDR3 DNA sequence: TGTGCCAGCAGCTTAGGGATAGGTAGCTACGAGCAGTACTTC.